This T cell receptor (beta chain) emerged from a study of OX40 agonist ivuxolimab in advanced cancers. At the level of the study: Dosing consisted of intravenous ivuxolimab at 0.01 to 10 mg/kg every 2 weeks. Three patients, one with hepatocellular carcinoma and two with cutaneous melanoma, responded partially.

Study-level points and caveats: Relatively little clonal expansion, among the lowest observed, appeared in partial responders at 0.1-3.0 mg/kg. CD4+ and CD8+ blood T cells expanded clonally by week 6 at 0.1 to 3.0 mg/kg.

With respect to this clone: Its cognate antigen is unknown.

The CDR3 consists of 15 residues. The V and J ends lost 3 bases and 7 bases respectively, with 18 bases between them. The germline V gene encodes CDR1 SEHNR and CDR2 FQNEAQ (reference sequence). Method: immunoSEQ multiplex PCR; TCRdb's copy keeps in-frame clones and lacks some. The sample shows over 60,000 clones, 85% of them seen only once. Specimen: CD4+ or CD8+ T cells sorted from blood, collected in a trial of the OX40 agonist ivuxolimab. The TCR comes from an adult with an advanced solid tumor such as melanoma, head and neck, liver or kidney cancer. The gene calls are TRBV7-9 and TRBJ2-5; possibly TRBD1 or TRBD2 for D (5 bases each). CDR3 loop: CASSLGTAESGTQYF. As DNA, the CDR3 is TGTGCCAGCAGCTTGGGGACGGCAGAATCCGGGACCCAGTACTTC.